These T cell receptor beta chains were read from a single sample in a study of cytomegalovirus exposure and HLA in healthy donors. The data were produced by immunoSEQ multiplex PCR, yet TCRdb's version contains in-frame clones alone and is incomplete. The profile covers about 180,000 clones, with 75% to 85% appearing a single time and 4.9% taken by the ten largest. Sequenced input: PBMCs. These receptors all stem from a young woman in good health and CMV-seropositive. Both conserved end residues are part of each CDR3. A D gene is named only where the DNA matches it firmly. Expanded clones are given a class, and other clones once, few, many or no size at all.

cdr3_nt cdr3_aa j_call d_call clone_size v_call
TGTGCCAGCAGCCACATGGGCGAGCCCCAGCATTTT CASSHMGEPQHF TRBJ1-5 . . TRBV7-2
TGTGCCAGCAGTGAGCGGGGGGTTGATGATGAGCAGTTCTTC CASSERGVDDEQFF TRBJ2-1 TRBD2 . TRBV6-4
TGTGCCAGCAGTTCCCTGGGGTGGGGGGGAAATGAGCAGTTCTTC CASSSLGWGGNEQFF TRBJ2-1 TRBD2 . TRBV6-5
TGTGCCAGCTACTGGGGGGGTGGTCAGCCCCAGCATTTT CASYWGGGQPQHF TRBJ1-5 . . TRBV6-6
TGTGCCAGCAGCTCGAGGGGGGGGAACACTGAAGCTTTCTTT CASSSRGGNTEAFF TRBJ1-1 . . TRBV11-2
TGTGCCAGTAGTATCGGCACCGGGGAGCTGTTTTTT CASSIGTGELFF TRBJ2-2 . . TRBV19
TGCGCCAGCAGCTTGGCCAGGACAGCGAGCGAGCAGTACTTC CASSLARTASEQYF TRBJ2-7 . few TRBV5-1
TGCAGTGCTAGAGAGCCAGGTGAGCAGTTCTTC CSAREPGEQFF TRBJ2-1 . . TRBV20-1
TGTGCCAGCTCGGAATTAAGGGGCACTGAAGCTTTCTTT CASSELRGTEAFF TRBJ1-1 . . TRBV6-1
TGTGCCAGCGCGAGTCAGGGGGGCACCGGGGAGCTGTTTTTT CASASQGGTGELFF TRBJ2-2 . . TRBV2
TGTGCCAGCAGTGAAGCCTCGGGACAAGACCTCTATGGCTACACCTTC CASSEASGQDLYGYTF TRBJ1-2 . . TRBV6-1
TGTGCCAGCAGCGCTTCGACAGGGCTCGTTAACTATGGCTACACCTTC CASSASTGLVNYGYTF TRBJ1-2 TRBD1 . TRBV9
TGTGCCAGCAATGATCAGAGTGGGACTAGCGGGGACTTCACAGATACGCAGTATTTT CASNDQSGTSGDFTDTQYF TRBJ2-3 TRBD2 . TRBV2
TGTGCCAGCAACTCGGACAGAGCCAACACTGAAGCTTTCTTT CASNSDRANTEAFF TRBJ1-1 . . TRBV6-1
TGCGCCAGCAGCCAAGGTCTTCAGTTTAATGAAAAACTGTTTTTT CASSQGLQFNEKLFF TRBJ1-4 . . TRBV4-3
TGTGCCAGCGGCAGGGACAGGGGGGCTGAAAAACTGTTTTTT CASGRDRGAEKLFF TRBJ1-4 TRBD1 . TRBV27
TGTGCCAGCAGCTTGTTTCTCGGGTCCGATGGCTACACCTTC CASSLFLGSDGYTF TRBJ1-2 . . TRBV5-4
TGTGCCAGCAGCTTACGCGGGACAGGGGGGGCAGATACGCAGTATTTT CASSLRGTGGADTQYF TRBJ2-3 TRBD1 few TRBV13
TGTGCCAGCAGCTTCAGACTAGCGGGCCCTAGCACAGATACGCAGTATTTT CASSFRLAGPSTDTQYF TRBJ2-3 TRBD2 . TRBV7-6
TGCGCCAGCAGCTTGGCACTAGACACCGGGGAGCTGTTTTTT CASSLALDTGELFF TRBJ2-2 . few TRBV5-1
TGCAGCGCACAGAAGACAGGGGTCTCTGGGGCCAACGTCCTGACTTTC CSAQKTGVSGANVLTF TRBJ2-6 TRBD1 once TRBV29-1
TGTGCCAGCAGTTGGTTAGCGGGGGGCCGGGATACGCAGTATTTT CASSWLAGGRDTQYF TRBJ2-3 TRBD2 . TRBV27
TGTGCCAGCAGTTACTCGCCAAGTCGCGCTAACTATGGCTACACCTTC CASSYSPSRANYGYTF TRBJ1-2 . . TRBV6-5
TGTGCCAGCAGTTACTTAGCGGGGTCGAACACCGGGGAGCTGTTTTTT CASSYLAGSNTGELFF TRBJ2-2 TRBD2 . TRBV6-5
TGTGCCAGCAGCCGGACAGGAAACACCGGGGAGCTGTTTTTT CASSRTGNTGELFF TRBJ2-2 TRBD1 . TRBV11-1
TGCGCCAGCAGCTTGGGACTAGCGGGGGAATCCTACGAGCAGTACTTC CASSLGLAGESYEQYF TRBJ2-7 TRBD2 . TRBV5-1
TGTGCCAGCAGTTTATCCCGGGACAGGGAGAACTCACCCCTCCACTTT CASSLSRDRENSPLHF TRBJ1-6 TRBD1 . TRBV27
TGTGCCAGCAGCTTGGAGGGGCGGGAGCAGTACTTC CASSLEGREQYF TRBJ2-7 . . TRBV11-3
TGCGCCAGCAGCCAAGTTTTGGGGGACAGGGACCATCAGCCCCAGCATTTT CASSQVLGDRDHQPQHF TRBJ1-5 TRBD1 . TRBV4-1
TGTGCCAGCAGCTTCGGGACAGCCTATGGCTACACCTTC CASSFGTAYGYTF TRBJ1-2 TRBD1 . TRBV5-6
TGCGCCAGCAGCCGACAGAGACGGACAGCAGATAACTCCTACAATGAGCAGTTCTTC CASSRQRRTADNSYNEQFF TRBJ2-1 . few TRBV5-1
TGTGCCAGCAGCCTAAGGGGGGGTGACTACACCTTC CASSLRGGDYTF TRBJ1-2 . . TRBV7-9